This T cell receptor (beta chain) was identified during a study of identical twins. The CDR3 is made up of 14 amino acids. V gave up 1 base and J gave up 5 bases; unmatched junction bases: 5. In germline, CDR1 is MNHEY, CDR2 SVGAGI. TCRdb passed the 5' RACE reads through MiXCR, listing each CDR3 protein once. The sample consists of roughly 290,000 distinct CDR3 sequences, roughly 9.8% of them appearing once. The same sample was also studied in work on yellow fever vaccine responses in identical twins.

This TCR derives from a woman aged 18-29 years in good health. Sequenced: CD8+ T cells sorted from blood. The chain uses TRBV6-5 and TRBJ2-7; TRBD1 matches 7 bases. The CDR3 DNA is TGTGCCAGCAGTTACTACCGACAGGGTAACGAGCAGTACTTC. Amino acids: CASSYYRQGNEQYF.